This passage covers 18 T cell receptor beta chains from one sample sequenced in a study of CD8 T cells in Susac syndrome. Reverse transcription of about 0.5 to 1 ug RNA was carried out with random hexamers. TCRdb ran MiXCR on the immunoSEQ multiplex PCR reads and lists one entry per CDR3 protein. Among around 71,000 distinct CDR3 sequences, 96% were seen once, and the ten largest hold 0.11%. The sample taken for sequencing was CD4+ T cells from PBMCs. These receptors came from a human donor with multiple sclerosis.

This chain joins TRBV7-9 and TRBJ2-1, with 7 bases identical to TRBD1. The CDR3 runs to 16 residues. Germline V CDR1 and CDR2: SEHNR, FQNEAQ (reference sequence). Germline trimming cut 1 base from V and 5 bases from J; bases unmatched to any gene: 8. This CDR3 is CASSLEYRGPDNEQFF. In nucleotides, the CDR3 is TGTGCCAGCAGCTTAGAGTATAGGGGGCCCGACAATGAGCAGTTCTTC.

The chain uses TRBV29-1 and TRBJ1-2; the match to TRBD1 covers 9 bases. This CDR3 comprises 14 residues. Per germline, CDR1 SQVTM and CDR2 ANQGSEA. V lost 4 bases to trimming and J lost 4 bases; unmatched junction nucleotides: 7. CDR3 nucleotides: TGCAGCGTTGCTAACAGGGGGCAAGGCTATGGCTACACCTTC. This codes for CSVANRGQGYGYTF.

The CDR3 here is CASSLEGQHNSPLHF. The CDR3 nucleotides are TGTGCCAGCAGCTTAGAGGGACAGCATAATTCACCCCTCCACTTT. The genes are TRBV7-2 and TRBJ1-6; 7 bases map to TRBD1. Germline V lookup: CDR1 SGHTA, CDR2 FQGNSA. V lost 1 base to trimming and J lost 5 bases; unmatched junction nucleotides: 2. This CDR3 has 15 amino acids.

This rearrangement joins TRBV20-1 to TRBJ1-6; D is unresolved. The CDR3 spans 12 residues. Trimming took off 0 bases at V and 7 bases at J, with 4 bases between the two ends. Germline-derived CDR1 and CDR2 are DFQATT and SNEGSKA (reference sequence). The CDR3 sequence: CSAREGNSPLHF. The CDR3 DNA reads TGCAGTGCTAGAGAGGGGAATTCACCCCTCCACTTT.

This chain links TRBV29-1 with TRBJ1-5; 7 nucleotides align to TRBD1. Germline V gives CDR1 SQVTM, CDR2 ANQGSEA. CDR3 length: 12 residues. V trimming: 7 bases; J trimming: 5 bases; junction bases outside the gene matches: 5. DNA for the CDR3: TGCAGCGCAGGGGGTGGGGATCAGCCCCAGCATTTT. Translating gives CSAGGGDQPQHF.

The sample holds one count of this clonotype. The rearrangement links TRBV7-2 to TRBJ2-1; 13 positions agree with TRBD2. The V gene's germline CDR1 is SGHTA and CDR2 FQGNSA. The CDR3 loop spans 19 amino acids. Trimming removed 4 bases from V and 6 bases from J; junction bases left unmatched: 15. In DNA, the CDR3 is TGTGCCAGCAGCTCGAGGACAAGTACGGGACTAGCGGGGTCCAATGAGCAGTTCTTC. It is translated as CASSSRTSTGLAGSNEQFF.

V usage is TRBV9 and J usage is TRBJ1-1; 11 nucleotides line up with TRBD1. This CDR3 is 16 amino acids long. Germline trimming cut 3 bases from V and 1 base from J; bases unmatched to any gene: 5. Germline V gene lookup returns CDR1 SGDLS and CDR2 YYNGEE. CDR3 sequence reads: CASSGGQGAANTEAFF. The CDR3 DNA follows: TGTGCCAGCAGCGGAGGACAGGGGGCGGCGAACACTGAAGCTTTCTTT.

The V call is TRBV3-1, the J call TRBJ2-1, with 8 nucleotides matching TRBD1. Trimming took 3 bases from V and 2 from J; bases not matched to a gene: 6. This CDR3 has 16 residues. Germline assignment: CDR1 LGHDT and CDR2 YNNKEL (reference sequence). The CDR3 coding sequence is TGTGCCAGCAGCCAGCTGGACAGGGCTGCCTACAATGAGCAGTTCTTC. The encoded protein is CASSQLDRAAYNEQFF.

CDR3 amino acids: CSTSRAGRNNEQFF. CDR3 bases: TGCAGCACCTCGAGGGCGGGGCGGAACAATGAGCAGTTCTTC. The V and J genes are TRBV29-1 and TRBJ2-1; D is possibly TRBD2 (6 bases). Germline CDR1 is SQVTM and CDR2 is ANQGSEA. The CDR3 loop spans 14 amino acids. Trimming cost V 8 bases and J 5 bases, with 19 bases left between them.

The rearrangement uses TRBV2 and TRBJ2-6; unclear D gene. This CDR3 contains 14 residues. The V and J ends lost 4 bases and 1 base respectively, with 5 bases between them. CDR1 SNHLY and CDR2 FYNNEI come from the germline V gene. CDR3 DNA sequence: TGTGCCAGCAGTGGGGCTTCTGGGGCCAACGTCCTGACTTTC. It codes for CASSGASGANVLTF.

This rearrangement joins TRBV19 to TRBJ1-1; the match to TRBD1 covers 10 bases. The trim removed 7 bases at V and 4 bases at J, leaving 3 bases unmatched. This CDR3 spans 13 amino acids. Germline assignment: CDR1 LNHDA and CDR2 SQIVND (reference sequence). The CDR3 loop reads CASTRTGGTEAFF. CDR3 nucleotide sequence: TGTGCCAGTACCCGGACAGGGGGCACTGAAGCTTTCTTT.

The chain links TRBV5-1 to TRBJ1-6; TRBD1 is a possible D gene (6 bases). V was clipped by 0 bases and J by 6 bases, with 10 bases between them. Germline V gives CDR1 SGHRS, CDR2 YFSETQ. This CDR3 has 15 amino acids. Here the CDR3 reads CASSLDRAANSPLHF. The CDR3 DNA sequence: TGCGCCAGCAGCTTGGACAGGGCTGCTAATTCACCCCTCCACTTT.

This chain links TRBV5-1 with TRBJ2-7, with D perhaps TRBD1 or TRBD2 (5 bases each). The CDR3 runs to 15 residues. V lost 1 base and J 2 bases, leaving 13 bases between the germline ends. CDR1 and CDR2 from the germline V gene are SGHRS and YFSETQ. The CDR3 bases are TGCGCCAGCAGCTTGACCGGGGACGGACCCTACGAGCAGTACTTC. It is translated as CASSLTGDGPYEQYF.

The V gene is TRBV29-1, the J gene TRBJ2-2, with 8 positions matching TRBD1. This CDR3 contains 14 residues. Losses at the gene ends were 3 bases for V and 3 bases for J; bases not matched to a gene: 3. CDR1 is SQVTM, CDR2 ANQGSEA, per germline. The CDR3 loop reads CSVDRGLDTGELFF. The CDR3 coding sequence is TGCAGCGTTGACAGGGGGCTCGACACCGGGGAGCTGTTTTTT.

The J gene is TRBJ1-2, the V gene TRBV5-1; 7 nucleotides agree with TRBD1. Germline CDR1 is SGHRS and CDR2 is YFSETQ. The length of the CDR3 is 15 residues. V shed 4 bases and J 6 bases; nucleotides not matched to a gene: 12. The CDR3 DNA reads as TGCGCCAGCAGCCCTCCGGGACAGACCCCTGATGGCTACACCTTC. Residues: CASSPPGQTPDGYTF.

The V call is TRBV20-1, the J call TRBJ2-2; 7 bases are a match to TRBD1. V shed 0 bases and J 7 bases; nucleotides not matched to a gene: 5. CDR1 DFQATT and CDR2 SNEGSKA come from the germline V gene (reference sequence). The CDR3 consists of 14 residues. The CDR3 DNA reads as TGCAGTGCTAGAGATGTCAGGGGGATCGGGGAGCTGTTTTTT. Residues: CSARDVRGIGELFF.

This clonotype was observed a single time. The chain uses TRBV24-1 and TRBJ2-6, with 7 bases aligning to TRBD1. V lost 3 bases, J lost 4 bases, and 8 bases stayed unmatched. The CDR3 has 17 amino acids. Germline-derived CDR1 and CDR2 are KGHDR and SFDVKD. DNA for the CDR3: TGTGCCACCAGTGATCCCACAGGGGTGAGAGGGGCCAACGTCCTGACTTTC. Its protein product is CATSDPTGVRGANVLTF.

The chain has TRBV12-3 or TRBV12-4 and TRBJ2-5; D gene uncertain. This CDR3 spans 12 amino acids. V was cut by 3 bases and J by 5 bases, with 7 bases left in between. The CDR3 loop is CASSFPRETQYF. CDR3 in DNA: TGTGCCAGCAGTTTCCCCCGGGAGACCCAGTACTTC.